The 27 T cell receptor beta chains listed next were all sequenced from one sample in a study of T cells in Graves' hyperthyroidism and ophthalmopathy. TCR beta CDR3 regions were amplified from RNA transcripts. Researchers ran a first-round RT-PCR on the TCR CDR3 using the HTBI primer set. Via MiXCR, TCRdb re-called the multiplex PCR reads, giving one row per CDR3 protein. The sample comprises roughly 280,000 distinct CDR3 sequences, over 15% of which are singletons, and over 45% rests with the top ten. The sample was blood. These TCRs come from a woman aged 55-70 years with Graves' ophthalmopathy.

The chain recombines TRBV20-1 with TRBJ2-7; either TRBD1 or TRBD2 may supply D (5 bases each). Germline V lookup: CDR1 DFQATT, CDR2 SNEGSKA (reference sequence). V was shortened by 3 bases and J by 1 base, with 10 bases between the two germline ends. The CDR3 consists of 13 residues. CDR3 nucleotides: TGCAGTGCTAGGCGAGGGGAATCCTACGAGCAGTACTTC. It yields the protein CSARRGESYEQYF.

This clonotype was seen many times. The V and J genes are TRBV7-9 and TRBJ2-7; D gene unclear. Trimming removed 4 bases from V and 2 bases from J, with 18 bases in between. Germline V lookup: CDR1 SEHNR, CDR2 FQNEAQ (reference sequence). This CDR3 has 16 residues. This CDR3 is CASSSNHGSYTYEQYF. The CDR3 DNA reads as TGTGCCAGCAGCTCCAACCACGGGTCGTATACCTACGAGCAGTACTTC.

This clonotype was observed many times. V and J are TRBV28 and TRBJ2-5; TRBD1 might be the D (6 bases). The CDR3 consists of 15 residues. V lost 5 bases, J lost 7 bases, and 20 bases lay in between. The germline V gene encodes CDR1 MDHEN and CDR2 SYDVKM. This CDR3 is CASSAGTDLRGTQYF. The CDR3 bases are TGTGCCAGCAGTGCCGGGACCGACCTCAGGGGGACCCAGTACTTC.

J is TRBJ2-7 and V is TRBV25-1; 13 nucleotides line up with TRBD2. Germline V CDR1 and CDR2: MGHDK, SYGVNS. V was clipped by 8 bases and J by 1 base; unmatched bases: 2. The CDR3 runs 14 residues. The CDR3 region is CASGTSGNSYEQYF. The CDR3 DNA reads TGTGCCAGCGGGACTAGCGGGAATTCCTACGAGCAGTACTTC.

The chain links TRBV6-2 or TRBV6-3 to TRBJ2-5; unclear D gene. The ends were cut back, 1 base at V and 7 bases at J, with 4 bases in the middle. This CDR3 region has 11 residues. Germline lookup yields CDR1 MNHEY and CDR2 SVGEGT. The DNA of the CDR3 is TGTGCCAGCAGTTACTACCCGACCCAGTACTTC. Its translation: CASSYYPTQYF.

This clonotype was seen at least ten times. The gene calls are TRBV5-1 and TRBJ2-3; D call uncertain. The CDR3 totals 13 residues. The germline V gene has CDR1 SGHRS and CDR2 YFSETQ. Trimming took 4 bases from V and 2 from J, leaving 8 bases between them. CDR3 residues: CASSATSTDTQYF. CDR3 coding DNA: TGCGCCAGCAGCGCAACATCCACAGATACGCAGTATTTT.

V is TRBV10-1 and J is TRBJ1-5, with D tentatively TRBD1 (5 bases). CDR1 and CDR2 (germline): WNHNN, SYGVQD (reference sequence). Trimming shortened V by 10 bases and J by 9 bases, and 19 bases separated the two germline ends. The CDR3 covers 13 residues. The CDR3 coding sequence is TGCGCCACGCCACGACAGACCCGATGGCCCCAGCATTTT. It encodes CATPRQTRWPQHF.

The table lists this clonotype with many counts. This chain uses TRBV6-1 with TRBJ1-1; weak D call: TRBD1 (5 bases). The V gene lost 5 bases and the J gene lost 4 bases, with 11 bases spanning the gap. The CDR3 totals 13 residues. The germline gives CDR1 MNHNS, CDR2 SASEGT. CDR3 nucleotides: TGTGCCAGCAGTTACCTGGGGCCCACTGAAGCTTTCTTT. Residues: CASSYLGPTEAFF.

This clonotype has a count of ten or more. The chain couples TRBV9 to TRBJ1-1, with D unresolved. With 2 bases removed from V and 1 base from J, the gap between germline ends came to 6 bases. The CDR3 spans 13 residues. The V gene's germline CDR1 is SGDLS and CDR2 YYNGEE. The CDR3 coding sequence is TGTGCCAGCAGCGTCCAGCAGAACACTGAAGCTTTCTTT. This sequence encodes CASSVQQNTEAFF.

This clonotype showed up many times. This chain uses TRBV20-1 with TRBJ1-2, with D maybe TRBD1 (6 bases). CDR1 is DFQATT, CDR2 SNEGSKA, per germline (reference sequence). The CDR3 is made up of 14 amino acids. V was shortened by 4 bases and J by 1 base, with 13 bases between the two germline ends. DNA for the CDR3: TGCAGTGCTAACCGGGACACAATTAACTATGGCTACACCTTC. The encoded protein is CSANRDTINYGYTF.

The chain employs TRBV2 and TRBJ1-5; 7 bases match TRBD1. CDR1 is SNHLY, CDR2 FYNNEI, per germline. The junction had 8 bases not matched to a gene; V was cut back by 1 base and J by 5 bases. This CDR3 has 16 amino acids. The CDR3 is CASSEGGARGYQPQHF. The CDR3 region has the DNA TGTGCCAGCAGTGAAGGAGGTGCCAGGGGGTATCAGCCCCAGCATTTT.

In its sample, this clonotype was seen many times. The chain combines TRBV2 with TRBJ1-6; D remains unclear. The germline V gene has CDR1 SNHLY and CDR2 FYNNEI. The CDR3 runs to 14 residues. The germline V and J ends were trimmed by 8 bases and 10 bases, with 18 bases remaining between them. Here the CDR3 reads CASCPLERRSPLHF. As DNA, the CDR3 is TGTGCCAGCTGCCCTTTGGAGAGAAGATCACCCCTCCACTTT.

V is TRBV12-3 or TRBV12-4 and J is TRBJ1-3; D gene ambiguous. This CDR3 is built from 13 residues. V lost 0 bases and J lost 4, with 4 bases in between. CDR3 residues: CASSLAGGNTIYF. The CDR3 region has the DNA TGTGCCAGCAGTTTAGCGGGGGGAAACACCATATATTTT.

This clonotype was recorded many times. The V call is TRBV5-6, the J call TRBJ2-3, with D uncertain. The CDR3 has 14 residues. Germline V gives CDR1 SGHDT, CDR2 YYEEEE. Trimming removed 0 bases from V and 0 bases from J, with 5 bases in between. The CDR3 reads CASSLGKSTDTQYF. The CDR3 DNA reads as TGTGCCAGCAGCTTGGGGAAGAGCACAGATACGCAGTATTTT.

V and J are TRBV7-9 and TRBJ2-3, with 14 bases matching TRBD2. The V gene's germline CDR1 is SEHNR and CDR2 FQNEAQ (reference sequence). This CDR3 has 18 amino acids. V lost 5 bases to trimming and J lost 0 bases; unmatched junction nucleotides: 7. The CDR3 loop is CASSPTSGGVSSTDTQYF. CDR3 DNA sequence: TGTGCCAGCAGCCCGACTAGCGGGGGGGTCTCTAGCACAGATACGCAGTATTTT.

Many counts were recorded for this clonotype. The chain recombines TRBV28 with TRBJ2-7, with 11 bases identical to TRBD2. CDR1 MDHEN and CDR2 SYDVKM come from the germline V gene. The CDR3 sequence is 16 residues long. V gave up 5 bases and J gave up 4 bases; unmatched junction bases: 10. The CDR3 spells CASSLISGRARYEQYF. The CDR3 nucleotides are TGTGCCAGCAGTCTTATTAGCGGGAGGGCCAGGTACGAGCAGTACTTC. The variable domain in full, with the rest retrieved from reference TRBV28 and TRBJ2-7, is DVKVTQSSRYLVKRTGEKVFLECVQDMDHENMFWYRQDPGLGLRLIYFSYDVKMKEKGDIPEGYSVSREKKERFSLILESASTNQTSMYLCASSLISGRARYEQYFGPGTRLTVT.

CDR3 nucleotide sequence: TGTGCCACCAGGGCCAGGGGTGGGGCTCAAGAGACCCAGTACTTC. This sequence encodes CATRARGGAQETQYF. This chain joins TRBV24-1 and TRBJ2-5, with D tentatively TRBD1 (6 bases). CDR3 length: 15 residues. Trimming stripped 7 bases from V and 2 bases from J, with 16 bases between. Germline V gene lookup returns CDR1 KGHDR and CDR2 SFDVKD.

This clonotype was found many times. The gene calls are TRBV20-1 and TRBJ1-1; D is ambiguous. Between the trimmed V and J ends, which lost 0 bases and 6 bases, there was a span of 14 bases. Germline CDR1 DFQATT, CDR2 SNEGSKA (reference sequence). The CDR3 contains 14 residues. The CDR3: CSARDFSGRAEAFF. As DNA, the CDR3 is TGCAGTGCTAGAGATTTTTCGGGAAGAGCTGAAGCTTTCTTT.

This clonotype was recorded many times. The chain couples TRBV7-8 to TRBJ2-7; D gene ambiguous. Germline lookup yields CDR1 SGHVS and CDR2 FQNEAQ. The CDR3 covers 12 residues. Trimming shortened V by 5 bases and J by 6 bases, and 11 bases separated the two germline ends. The CDR3 protein is CASSRTAPEQYF. The CDR3, as DNA: TGTGCCAGCAGCCGCACCGCCCCCGAGCAGTACTTC.

This clonotype was seen a handful of times. CDR3 sequence: CASSGRTGHTEAFF. The CDR3 DNA follows: TGTGCCAGTAGTGGACGGACAGGGCACACTGAAGCTTTCTTT. The chain combines TRBV19 with TRBJ1-1; TRBD1 agrees at 8 bases. Germline V CDR1 and CDR2: LNHDA, SQIVND (reference sequence). This CDR3 has 14 amino acids. V was pared by 5 bases and J by 3 bases, with 5 bases of the junction left unmatched.

This clonotype occurred many times. V usage is TRBV7-2 and J usage is TRBJ2-7; 10 bases map to TRBD1. J was trimmed by 2 bases and V by 5 bases; bases with no gene match: 6. This CDR3 is built from 15 residues. Germline lookup yields CDR1 SGHTA and CDR2 FQGNSA. The CDR3 is CASSTRDRGPYEQYF. CDR3 coding DNA: TGTGCCAGCAGCACCCGGGACAGGGGCCCCTACGAGCAGTACTTC.

This clonotype was recorded a few times. V gene TRBV3-1 combines with J gene TRBJ2-2; D is uncertain. This CDR3 has 14 amino acids. V was pared by 5 bases and J by 3 bases, with 10 bases between. Germline V CDR1 and CDR2: LGHDT, YNNKEL (reference sequence). CDR3 protein: CASSWTMDTGELFF. The CDR3 DNA follows: TGTGCCAGCAGCTGGACCATGGACACCGGGGAGCTGTTTTTT.

For this clonotype: This clone may be a read error of a much larger clone one base away. The chain joins TRBV7-9 to TRBJ2-1; tentative D call: TRBD2 (5 bases). There are 17 residues in the CDR3. Germline V gives CDR1 SEHNR, CDR2 FQNEAQ (reference sequence). CDR3 residues: CAGSETFPARRYNEQFF. Here the CDR3 DNA reads TGTGCCGGCAGCGAAACCTTCCCTGCTCGGAGGTACAATGAGCAGTTCTTC.

This clonotype showed up just a few times. The V and J genes are TRBV20-1 and TRBJ1-2; TRBD1 is a possible D gene (5 bases). CDR1 and CDR2 (germline): DFQATT, SNEGSKA (reference sequence). CDR3 length: 11 amino acids. V lost 7 bases, J lost 5 bases, and 11 bases lay in between. The CDR3 nucleotides read TGCAGTGGAGGGACCCGGTATGGCTACACCTTC. Its protein product is CSGGTRYGYTF.

This clonotype was recorded at least ten times. The chain uses TRBV18 and TRBJ2-7; 10 nucleotides line up with TRBD1. Germline V gene sequence: CDR1 KGHSH, CDR2 LQKENI. With V trimmed by 5 bases and J by 4 bases, 8 bases remained unmatched. The CDR3 is made up of 15 amino acids. The CDR3 loop reads CASSAGTGAKYEQYF. The CDR3 DNA follows: TGTGCCAGCTCAGCCGGGACAGGGGCAAAGTACGAGCAGTACTTC. Together with reference TRBV18 and TRBJ2-7, the CDR3 gives the full variable domain: NAGVMQNPRHLVRRRGQEARLRCSPMKGHSHVYWYRQLPEEGLKFMVYLQKENIIDESGMPKERFSAEFPKEGPSILRIQQVVRGDSAAYFCASSAGTGAKYEQYFGPGTRLTVT.

About this clonotype: A much larger clone lies a single base off, so this may be a read error. The chain is built from TRBV20-1 and TRBJ2-7; D gene ambiguous. The germline CDR1 and CDR2 sequences are DFQATT and SNEGSKA (reference sequence). The CDR3 runs 14 residues. CDR3 amino acids: CSASRLEIGYEQCF. The CDR3 DNA sequence: TGCAGTGCTAGCAGGCTGGAAATAGGCTACGAGCAGTGCTTC.

This clonotype was found many times. The chain couples TRBV20-1 to TRBJ2-1; 10 bases match TRBD2. Germline CDR1 reads DFQATT; CDR2 reads SNEGSKA (reference sequence). The CDR3 covers 15 residues. Trimming cost V 2 bases and J 6 bases; bases outside gene matches: 7. The CDR3 nucleotides read TGCAGTGCTAGATACCAACTAGCGGGGCGCAATGAGCAGTTCTTC. Residues: CSARYQLAGRNEQFF.